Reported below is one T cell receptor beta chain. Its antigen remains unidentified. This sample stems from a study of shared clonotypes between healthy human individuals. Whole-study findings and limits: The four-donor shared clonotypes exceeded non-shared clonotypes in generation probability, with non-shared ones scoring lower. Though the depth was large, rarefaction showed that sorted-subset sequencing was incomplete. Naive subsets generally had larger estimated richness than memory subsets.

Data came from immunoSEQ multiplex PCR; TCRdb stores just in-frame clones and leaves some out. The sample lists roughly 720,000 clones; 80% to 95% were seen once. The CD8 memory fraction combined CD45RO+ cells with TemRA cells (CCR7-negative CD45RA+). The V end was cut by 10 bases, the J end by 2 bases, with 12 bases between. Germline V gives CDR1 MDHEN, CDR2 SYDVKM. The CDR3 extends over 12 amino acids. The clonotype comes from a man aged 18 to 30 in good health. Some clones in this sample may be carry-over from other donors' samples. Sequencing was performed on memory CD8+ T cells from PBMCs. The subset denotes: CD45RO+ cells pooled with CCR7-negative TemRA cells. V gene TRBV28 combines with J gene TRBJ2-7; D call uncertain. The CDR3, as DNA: TGTGCCACGTGGAGTAAAGCCTACGAGCAGTACTTC. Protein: CATWSKAYEQYF.